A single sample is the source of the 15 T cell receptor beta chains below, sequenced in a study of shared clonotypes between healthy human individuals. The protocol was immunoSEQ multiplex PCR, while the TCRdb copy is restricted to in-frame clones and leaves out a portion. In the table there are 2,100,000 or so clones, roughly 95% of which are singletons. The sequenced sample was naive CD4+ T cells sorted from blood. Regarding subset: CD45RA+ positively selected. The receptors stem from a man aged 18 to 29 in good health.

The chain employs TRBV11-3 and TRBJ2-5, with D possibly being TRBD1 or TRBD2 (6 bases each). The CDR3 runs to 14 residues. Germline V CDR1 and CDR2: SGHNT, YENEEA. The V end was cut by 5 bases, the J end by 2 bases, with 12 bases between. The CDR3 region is CASSAQGTQETQYF. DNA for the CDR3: TGTGCCAGCAGCGCCCAGGGGACTCAAGAGACCCAGTACTTC.

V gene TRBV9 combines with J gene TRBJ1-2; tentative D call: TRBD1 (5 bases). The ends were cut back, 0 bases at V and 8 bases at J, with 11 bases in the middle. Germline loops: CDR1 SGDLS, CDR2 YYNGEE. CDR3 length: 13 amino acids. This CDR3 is CASSVEAGKGYTF. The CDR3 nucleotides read TGTGCCAGCAGCGTAGAGGCAGGGAAGGGCTACACCTTC. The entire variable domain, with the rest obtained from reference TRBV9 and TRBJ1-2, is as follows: DSGVTQTPKHLITATGQRVTLRCSPRSGDLSVYWYQQSLDQGLQFLIQYYNGEERAKGNILERFSAQQFPDLHSELNLSSLELGDSALYFCASSVEAGKGYTFGSGTRLTVV.

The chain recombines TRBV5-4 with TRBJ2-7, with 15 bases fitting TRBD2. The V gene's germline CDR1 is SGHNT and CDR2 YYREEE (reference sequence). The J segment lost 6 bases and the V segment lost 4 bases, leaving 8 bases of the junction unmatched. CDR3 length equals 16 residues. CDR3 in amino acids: CASSLGLAGGISEQYF. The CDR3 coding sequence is TGTGCCAGCAGCCTCGGACTAGCGGGAGGGATAAGCGAGCAGTACTTC.

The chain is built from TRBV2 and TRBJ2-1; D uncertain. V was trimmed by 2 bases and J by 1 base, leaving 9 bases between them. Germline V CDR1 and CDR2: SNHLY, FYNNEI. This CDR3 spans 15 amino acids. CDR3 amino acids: CASSERELSYNEQFF. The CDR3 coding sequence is TGTGCCAGCAGTGAAAGGGAACTGTCCTACAATGAGCAGTTCTTC.

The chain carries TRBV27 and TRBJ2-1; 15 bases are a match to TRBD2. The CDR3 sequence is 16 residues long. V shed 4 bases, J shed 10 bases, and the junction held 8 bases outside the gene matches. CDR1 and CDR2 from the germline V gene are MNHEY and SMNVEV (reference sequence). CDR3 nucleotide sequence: TGTGCCAGCAGTTCCCAAGGGACTAGCGGGAGGTACGAGCAGTTCTTC. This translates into CASSSQGTSGRYEQFF.

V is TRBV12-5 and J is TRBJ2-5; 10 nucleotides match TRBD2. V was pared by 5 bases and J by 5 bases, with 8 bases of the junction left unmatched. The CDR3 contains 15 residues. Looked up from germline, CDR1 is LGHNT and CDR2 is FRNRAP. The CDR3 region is CASGASGSVRETQYF. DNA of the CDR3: TGTGCTAGTGGTGCTAGCGGGAGTGTGCGGGAGACCCAGTACTTC.

As DNA, the CDR3 is TGTGCCAGCAGCCCGAGCTCCGATACGCAGTATTTT. Encoded protein: CASSPSSDTQYF. The rearrangement joins TRBV6-6 to TRBJ2-3; no clear D gene. Trimming cost V 6 bases and J 6 bases, with 10 bases left between them. Germline assignment: CDR1 MNHNY and CDR2 SVGAGI (reference sequence). The length of the CDR3 is 12 residues.

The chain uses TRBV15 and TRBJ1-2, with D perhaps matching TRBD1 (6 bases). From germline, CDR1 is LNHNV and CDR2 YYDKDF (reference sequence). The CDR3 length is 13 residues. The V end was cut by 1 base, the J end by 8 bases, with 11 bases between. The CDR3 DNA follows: TGTGCCACCAGCAGAGGAACCCAGGGGGGCTACACCTTC. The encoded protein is CATSRGTQGGYTF.

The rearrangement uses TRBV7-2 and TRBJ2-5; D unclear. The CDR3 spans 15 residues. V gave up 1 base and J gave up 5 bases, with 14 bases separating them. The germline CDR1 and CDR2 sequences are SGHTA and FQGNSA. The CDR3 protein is CASSLGKGGWETQYF. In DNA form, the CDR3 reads TGTGCCAGCAGCTTAGGAAAGGGTGGATGGGAGACCCAGTACTTC.

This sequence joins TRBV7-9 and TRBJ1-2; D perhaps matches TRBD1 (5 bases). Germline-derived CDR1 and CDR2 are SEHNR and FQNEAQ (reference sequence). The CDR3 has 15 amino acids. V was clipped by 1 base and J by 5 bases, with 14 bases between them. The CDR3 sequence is CASSLVATDEYGYTF. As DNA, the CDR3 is TGTGCCAGCAGCTTAGTGGCGACAGATGAATATGGCTACACCTTC.

This CDR3 is CASSEGGTGANVLTF. The DNA of the CDR3 is TGTGCCAGCAGTGAAGGTGGGACTGGGGCCAACGTCCTGACTTTC. The chain couples TRBV6-1 to TRBJ2-6; no definite D call. Germline CDR1 MNHNS, CDR2 SASEGT. CDR3 length equals 15 residues. The V end was cut by 1 base, the J end by 2 bases, with 6 bases between.

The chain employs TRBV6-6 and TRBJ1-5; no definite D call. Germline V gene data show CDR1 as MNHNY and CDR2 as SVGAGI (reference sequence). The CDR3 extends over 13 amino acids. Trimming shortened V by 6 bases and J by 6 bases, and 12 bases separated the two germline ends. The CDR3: CASSQKTSQPQHF. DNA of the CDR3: TGTGCCAGCAGCCAAAAAACGAGTCAGCCCCAGCATTTT.

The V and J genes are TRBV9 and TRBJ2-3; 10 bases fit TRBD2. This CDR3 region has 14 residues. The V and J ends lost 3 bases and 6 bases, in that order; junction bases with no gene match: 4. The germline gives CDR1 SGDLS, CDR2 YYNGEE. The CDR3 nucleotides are TGTGCCAGCAGCGCCTTGACTAGCGGGGATACGCAGTATTTT. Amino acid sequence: CASSALTSGDTQYF.

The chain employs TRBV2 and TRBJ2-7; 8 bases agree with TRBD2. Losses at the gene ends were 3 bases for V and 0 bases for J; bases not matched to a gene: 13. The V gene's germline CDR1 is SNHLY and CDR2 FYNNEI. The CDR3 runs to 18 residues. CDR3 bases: TGTGCCAGCAGTGATTCTGTCCTAGCGGGTGCTAGCTCCTACGAGCAGTACTTC. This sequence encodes CASSDSVLAGASSYEQYF. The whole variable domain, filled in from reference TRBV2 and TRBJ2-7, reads EPEVTQTPSHQVTQMGQEVILRCVPISNHLYFYWYRQILGQKVEFLVSFYNNEISEKSEIFDDQFSVERPDGSNFTLKIRSTKLEDSAMYFCASSDSVLAGASSYEQYFGPGTRLTVT.

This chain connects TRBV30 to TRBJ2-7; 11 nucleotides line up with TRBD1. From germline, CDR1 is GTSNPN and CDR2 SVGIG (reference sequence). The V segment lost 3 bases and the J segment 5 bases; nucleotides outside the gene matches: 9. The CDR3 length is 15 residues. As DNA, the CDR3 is TGTGCCTGGAGCGAAAAGGACAGGGGGCGCAACGAGCAGTACTTC. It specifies CAWSEKDRGRNEQYF.